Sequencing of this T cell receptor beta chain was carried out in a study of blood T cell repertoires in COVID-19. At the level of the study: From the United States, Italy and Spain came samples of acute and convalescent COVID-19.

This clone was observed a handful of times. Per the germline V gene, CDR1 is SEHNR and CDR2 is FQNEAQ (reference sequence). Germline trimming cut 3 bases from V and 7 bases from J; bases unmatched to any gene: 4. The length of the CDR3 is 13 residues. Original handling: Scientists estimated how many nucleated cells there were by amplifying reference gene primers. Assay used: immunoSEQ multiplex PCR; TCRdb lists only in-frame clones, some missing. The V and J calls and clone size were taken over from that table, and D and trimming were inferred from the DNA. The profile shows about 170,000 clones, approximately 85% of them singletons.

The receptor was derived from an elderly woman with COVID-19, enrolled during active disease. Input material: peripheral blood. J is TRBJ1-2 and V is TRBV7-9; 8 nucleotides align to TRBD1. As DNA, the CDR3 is TGTGCCAGCAGCTTGACAGGGGTCGGTGGCTACACCTTC. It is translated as CASSLTGVGGYTF.